The clone carrying this TCR beta chain was found many times. TCRdb re-derived calls from the multiplex PCR reads in MiXCR, one entry per CDR3 protein. Of 150,000 to 250,000 distinct CDR3 sequences in the sample, over 25% are singletons; the top ten hold 4% to 4.5%. Axillary draining lymph nodes of breast cancer patients supplied the node samples. This entry belongs to a study of breast tumors, draining lymph nodes, adjacent tissues. The V and J ends lost 5 bases and 2 bases, in that order; junction bases with no gene match: 8. The CDR3 runs 15 residues. CDR1 and CDR2 (germline): SEHNR, FQNEAQ (reference sequence).

Specimen: axillary lymph node tissue. This chain joins TRBV7-9 and TRBJ2-5, with 7 positions matching TRBD1. The clonotype comes from a female donor with breast cancer. Some clones in this sample may be carry-over from other donors' samples. CDR3 amino acids: CASSADRLGQETQYF. The CDR3 region has the DNA TGTGCCAGCAGCGCGGACAGGTTGGGGCAAGAGACCCAGTACTTC.